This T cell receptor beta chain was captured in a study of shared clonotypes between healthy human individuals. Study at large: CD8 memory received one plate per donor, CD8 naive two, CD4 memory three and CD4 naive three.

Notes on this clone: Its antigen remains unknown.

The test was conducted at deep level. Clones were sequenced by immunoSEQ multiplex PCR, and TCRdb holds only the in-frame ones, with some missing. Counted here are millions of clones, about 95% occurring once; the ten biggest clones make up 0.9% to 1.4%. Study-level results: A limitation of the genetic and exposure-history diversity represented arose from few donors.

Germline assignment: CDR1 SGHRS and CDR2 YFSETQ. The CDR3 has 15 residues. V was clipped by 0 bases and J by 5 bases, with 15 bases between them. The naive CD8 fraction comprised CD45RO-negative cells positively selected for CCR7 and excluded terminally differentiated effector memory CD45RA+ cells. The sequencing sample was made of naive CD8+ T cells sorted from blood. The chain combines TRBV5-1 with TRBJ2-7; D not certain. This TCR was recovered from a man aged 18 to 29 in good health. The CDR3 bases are TGCGCCAGCAGCTTGGCCAAGGGTAGCTTCCACGAGCAGTACTTC. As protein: CASSLAKGSFHEQYF.